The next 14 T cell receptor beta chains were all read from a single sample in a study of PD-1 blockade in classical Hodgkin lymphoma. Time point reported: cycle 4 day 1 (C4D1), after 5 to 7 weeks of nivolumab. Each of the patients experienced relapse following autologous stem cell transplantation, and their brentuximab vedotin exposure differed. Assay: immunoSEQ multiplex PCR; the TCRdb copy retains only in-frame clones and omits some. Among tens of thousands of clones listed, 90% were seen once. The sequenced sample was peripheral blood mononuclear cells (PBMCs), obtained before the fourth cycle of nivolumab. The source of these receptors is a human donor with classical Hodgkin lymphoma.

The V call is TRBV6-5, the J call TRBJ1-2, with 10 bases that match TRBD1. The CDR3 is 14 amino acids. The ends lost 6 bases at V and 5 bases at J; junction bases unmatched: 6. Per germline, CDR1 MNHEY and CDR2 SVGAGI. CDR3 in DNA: TGTGCCAGCAGAGTTGACAGGGGGCCATATGGCTACACCTTC. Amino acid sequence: CASRVDRGPYGYTF.

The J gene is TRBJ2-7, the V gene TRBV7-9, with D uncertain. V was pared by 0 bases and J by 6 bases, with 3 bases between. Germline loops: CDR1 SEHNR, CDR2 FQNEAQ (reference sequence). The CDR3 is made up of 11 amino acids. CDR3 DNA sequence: TGTGCCAGCAGCTTAGCCGGCGAGCAGTACTTC. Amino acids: CASSLAGEQYF.

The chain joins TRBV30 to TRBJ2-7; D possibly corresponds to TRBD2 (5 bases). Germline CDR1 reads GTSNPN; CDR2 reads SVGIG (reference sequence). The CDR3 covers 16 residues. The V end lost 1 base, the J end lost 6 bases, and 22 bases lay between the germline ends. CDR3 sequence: CAWSAKVSVKGSEQYF. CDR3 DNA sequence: TGTGCCTGGAGTGCAAAGGTGAGCGTTAAAGGGAGCGAGCAGTACTTC.

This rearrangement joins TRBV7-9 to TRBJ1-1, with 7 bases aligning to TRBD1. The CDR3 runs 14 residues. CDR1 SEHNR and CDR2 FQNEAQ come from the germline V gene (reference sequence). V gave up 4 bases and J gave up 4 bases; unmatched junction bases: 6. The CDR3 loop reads CASSSLGQSTEAFF. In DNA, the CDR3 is TGTGCCAGCAGCTCCTTGGGACAGAGCACTGAAGCTTTCTTT.

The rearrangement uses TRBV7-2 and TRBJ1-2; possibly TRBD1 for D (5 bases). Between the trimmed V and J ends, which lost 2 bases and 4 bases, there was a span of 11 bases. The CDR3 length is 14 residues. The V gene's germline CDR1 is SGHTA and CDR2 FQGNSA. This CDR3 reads CASSLSSRAYGYTF. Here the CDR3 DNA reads TGTGCCAGCAGCTTATCATCCAGGGCCTATGGCTACACCTTC.

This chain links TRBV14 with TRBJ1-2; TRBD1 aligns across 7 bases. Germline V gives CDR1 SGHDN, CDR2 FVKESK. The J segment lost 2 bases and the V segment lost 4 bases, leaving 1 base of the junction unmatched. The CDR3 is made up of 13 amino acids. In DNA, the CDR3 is TGTGCCAGCAGCCCGGACAGGAACTATGGCTACACCTTC. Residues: CASSPDRNYGYTF.

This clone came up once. This CDR3 reads CASSVGGGSTDTQYF. The CDR3 nucleotides read TGTGCCAGCAGCGTAGGTGGGGGTAGCACAGATACGCAGTATTTT. The chain uses TRBV9 and TRBJ2-3; D tentatively reads TRBD1 or TRBD2 (5 bases each). The germline gives CDR1 SGDLS, CDR2 YYNGEE. V shed 0 bases and J shed 0 bases, with 8 bases lying between them. The CDR3 loop spans 15 amino acids.

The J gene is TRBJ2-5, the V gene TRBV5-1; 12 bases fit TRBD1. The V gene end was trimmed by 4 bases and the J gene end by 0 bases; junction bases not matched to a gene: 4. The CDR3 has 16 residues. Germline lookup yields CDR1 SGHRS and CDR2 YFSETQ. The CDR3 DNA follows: TGCGCCAGCAGCGCCGGGACAGGGGGCTACCAAGAGACCCAGTACTTC. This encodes CASSAGTGGYQETQYF.

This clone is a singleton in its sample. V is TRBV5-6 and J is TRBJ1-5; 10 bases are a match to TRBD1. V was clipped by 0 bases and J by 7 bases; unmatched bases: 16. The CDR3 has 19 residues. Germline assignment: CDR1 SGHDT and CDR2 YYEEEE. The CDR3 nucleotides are TGTGCCAGCAGCTTGGAGCCTCCAGGGGCCACGGGACAGGGGCAGCCCCAGCATTTT. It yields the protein CASSLEPPGATGQGQPQHF. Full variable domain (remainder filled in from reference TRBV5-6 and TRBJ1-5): DAGVTQSPTHLIKTRGQQVTLRCSPKSGHDTVSWYQQALGQGPQFIFQYYEEEERQRGNFPDRFSGHQFPNYSSELNVNALLLGDSALYLCASSLEPPGATGQGQPQHFGDGTRLSIL.

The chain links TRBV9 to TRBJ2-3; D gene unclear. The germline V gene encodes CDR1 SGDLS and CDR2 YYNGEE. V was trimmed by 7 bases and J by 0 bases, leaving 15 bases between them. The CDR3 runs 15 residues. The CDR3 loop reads CASSQLVTSTDTQYF. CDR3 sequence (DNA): TGTGCCAGCTCCCAGCTAGTCACTAGCACAGATACGCAGTATTTT.

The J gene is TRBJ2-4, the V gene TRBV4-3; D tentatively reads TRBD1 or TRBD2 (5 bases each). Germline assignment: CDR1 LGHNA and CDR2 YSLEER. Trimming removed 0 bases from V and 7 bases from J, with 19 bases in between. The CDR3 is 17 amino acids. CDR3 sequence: CASSQDRGGGVENIQYF. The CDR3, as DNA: TGCGCCAGCAGCCAAGACCGTGGTGGGGGAGTGGAGAACATTCAGTACTTC.

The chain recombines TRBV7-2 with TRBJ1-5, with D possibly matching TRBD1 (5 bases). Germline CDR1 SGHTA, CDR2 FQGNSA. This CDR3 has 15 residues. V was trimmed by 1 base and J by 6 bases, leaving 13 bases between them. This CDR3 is CASSLVTGDGQPQHF. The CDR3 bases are TGTGCCAGCAGCTTAGTTACCGGGGACGGTCAGCCCCAGCATTTT. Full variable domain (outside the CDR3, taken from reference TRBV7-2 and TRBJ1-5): GAGVSQSPSNKVTEKGKDVELRCDPISGHTALYWYRQSLGQGLEFLIYFQGNSAPDKSGLPSDRFSAERTGGSVSTLTIQRTQQEDSAVYLCASSLVTGDGQPQHFGDGTRLSIL.

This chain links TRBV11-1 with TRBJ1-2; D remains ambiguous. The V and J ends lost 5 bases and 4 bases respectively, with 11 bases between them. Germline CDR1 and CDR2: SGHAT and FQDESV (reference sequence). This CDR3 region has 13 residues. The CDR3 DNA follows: TGTGCCAGCAGCGACTATTTCGGCTATGGCTACACCTTC. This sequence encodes CASSDYFGYGYTF.

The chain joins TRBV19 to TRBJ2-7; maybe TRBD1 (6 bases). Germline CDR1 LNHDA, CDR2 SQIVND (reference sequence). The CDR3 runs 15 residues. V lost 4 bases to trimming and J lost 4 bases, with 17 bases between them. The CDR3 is CASSNPGTSWYEQYF. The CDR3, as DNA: TGTGCCAGTAGTAACCCCGGGACAAGTTGGTACGAGCAGTACTTC.